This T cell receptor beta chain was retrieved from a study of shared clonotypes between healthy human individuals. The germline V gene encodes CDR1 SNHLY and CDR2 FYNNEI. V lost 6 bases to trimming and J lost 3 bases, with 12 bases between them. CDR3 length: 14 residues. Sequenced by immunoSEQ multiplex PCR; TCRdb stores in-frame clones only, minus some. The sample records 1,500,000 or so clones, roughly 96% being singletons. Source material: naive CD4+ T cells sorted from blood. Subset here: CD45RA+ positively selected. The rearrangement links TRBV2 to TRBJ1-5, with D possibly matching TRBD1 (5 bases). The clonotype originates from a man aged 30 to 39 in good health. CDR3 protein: CASRGGTYNQPQHF. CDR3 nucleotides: TGTGCCAGCAGAGGAGGGACTTACAATCAGCCCCAGCATTTT.